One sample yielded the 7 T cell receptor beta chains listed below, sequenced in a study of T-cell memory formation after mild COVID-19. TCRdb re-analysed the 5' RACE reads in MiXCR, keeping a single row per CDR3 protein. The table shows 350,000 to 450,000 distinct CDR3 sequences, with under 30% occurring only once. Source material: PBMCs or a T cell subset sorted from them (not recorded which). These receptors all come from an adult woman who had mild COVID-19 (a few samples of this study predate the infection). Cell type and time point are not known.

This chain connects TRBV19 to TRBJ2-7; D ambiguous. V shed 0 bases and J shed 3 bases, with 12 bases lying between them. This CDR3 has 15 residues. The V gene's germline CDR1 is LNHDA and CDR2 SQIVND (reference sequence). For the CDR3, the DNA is TGTGCCAGTAGTATAGAGCGGTTGGGAATCTACGAGCAGTACTTC. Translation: CASSIERLGIYEQYF. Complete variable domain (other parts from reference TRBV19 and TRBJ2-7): DGGITQSPKYLFRKEGQNVTLSCEQNLNHDAMYWYRQDPGQGLRLIYYSQIVNDFQKGDIAEGYSVSREKKESFPLTVTSAQKNPTAFYLCASSIERLGIYEQYFGPGTRLTVT.

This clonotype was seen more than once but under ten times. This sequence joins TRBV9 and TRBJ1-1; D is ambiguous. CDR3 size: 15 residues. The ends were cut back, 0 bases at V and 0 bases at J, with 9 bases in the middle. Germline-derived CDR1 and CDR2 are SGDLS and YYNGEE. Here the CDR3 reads CASSVGGLLNTEAFF. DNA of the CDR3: TGTGCCAGCAGCGTAGGCGGGCTTCTGAACACTGAAGCTTTCTTT.

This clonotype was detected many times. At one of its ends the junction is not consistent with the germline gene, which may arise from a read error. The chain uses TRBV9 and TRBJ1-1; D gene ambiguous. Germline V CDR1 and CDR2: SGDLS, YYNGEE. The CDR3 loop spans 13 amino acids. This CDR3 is CASSVALNTEAFF. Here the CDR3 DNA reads TGCGCCAGCAGCGTAGCCCTGAACACTGAAGCTTTCTTT. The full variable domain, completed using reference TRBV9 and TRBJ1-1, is DSGVTQTPKHLITATGQRVTLRCSPRSGDLSVYWYQQSLDQGLQFLIQYYNGEERAKGNILERFSAQQFPDLHSELNLSSLELGDSALYFCASSVALNTEAFFGQGTRLTVV.

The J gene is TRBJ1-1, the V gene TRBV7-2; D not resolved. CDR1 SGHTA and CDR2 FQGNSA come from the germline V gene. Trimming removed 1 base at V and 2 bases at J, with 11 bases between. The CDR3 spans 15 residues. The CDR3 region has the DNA TGTGCCAGCAGCTTAGTTATCGTGGGTAACACTGAAGCTTTCTTT. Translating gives CASSLVIVGNTEAFF.

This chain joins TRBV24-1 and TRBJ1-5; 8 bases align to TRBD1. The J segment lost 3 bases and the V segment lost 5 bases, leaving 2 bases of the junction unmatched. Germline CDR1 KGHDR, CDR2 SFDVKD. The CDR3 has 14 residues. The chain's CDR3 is CATSGTGNNQPQHF. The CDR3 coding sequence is TGTGCCACCAGTGGGACAGGGAACAATCAGCCCCAGCATTTT.

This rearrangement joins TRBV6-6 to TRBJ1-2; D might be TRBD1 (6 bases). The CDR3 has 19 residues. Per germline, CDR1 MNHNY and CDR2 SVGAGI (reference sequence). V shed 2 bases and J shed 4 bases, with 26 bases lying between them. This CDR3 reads CASSYMVTGVRQEFYGYTF. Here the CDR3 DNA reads TGTGCCAGCAGTTACATGGTGACCGGGGTTAGACAGGAGTTCTATGGCTACACCTTC.

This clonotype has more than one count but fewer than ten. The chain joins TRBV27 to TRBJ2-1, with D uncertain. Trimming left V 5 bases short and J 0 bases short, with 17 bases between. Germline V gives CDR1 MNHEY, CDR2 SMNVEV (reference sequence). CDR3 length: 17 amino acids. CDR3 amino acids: CASSPSPYKSSYNEQFF. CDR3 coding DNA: TGTGCCAGCAGTCCCTCTCCGTACAAGAGCTCCTACAATGAGCAGTTCTTC.